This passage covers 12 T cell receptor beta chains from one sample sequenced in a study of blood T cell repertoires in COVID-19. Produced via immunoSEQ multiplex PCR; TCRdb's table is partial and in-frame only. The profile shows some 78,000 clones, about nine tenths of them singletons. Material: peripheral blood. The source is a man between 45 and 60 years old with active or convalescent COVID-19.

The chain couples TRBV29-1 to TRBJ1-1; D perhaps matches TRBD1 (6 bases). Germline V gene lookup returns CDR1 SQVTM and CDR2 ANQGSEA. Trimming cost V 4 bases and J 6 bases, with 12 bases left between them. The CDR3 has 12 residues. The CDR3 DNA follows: TGCAGCGTTGGCGGGGGGCGTCCTGAAGCTTTCTTT. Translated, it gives CSVGGGRPEAFF. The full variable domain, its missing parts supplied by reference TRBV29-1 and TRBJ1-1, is SAVISQKPSRDICQRGTSLTIQCQVDSQVTMMFWYRQQPGQSLTLIATANQGSEATYESGFVIDKFPISRPNLTFSTLTVSNMSPEDSSIYLCSVGGGRPEAFFGQGTRLTVV.

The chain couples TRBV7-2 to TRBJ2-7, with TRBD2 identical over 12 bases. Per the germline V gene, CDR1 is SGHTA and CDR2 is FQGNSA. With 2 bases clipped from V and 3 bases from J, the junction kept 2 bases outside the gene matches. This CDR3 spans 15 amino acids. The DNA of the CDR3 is TGTGCCAGCAGCTTAACTAGCGGGAGGAGCTACGAGCAGTACTTC. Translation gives CASSLTSGRSYEQYF.

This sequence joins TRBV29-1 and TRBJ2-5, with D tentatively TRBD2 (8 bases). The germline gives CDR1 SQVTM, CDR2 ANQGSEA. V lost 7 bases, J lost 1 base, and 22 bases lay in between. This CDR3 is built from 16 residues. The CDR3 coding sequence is TGCAGCGCCCTAGCGGGCCCCAGGGGGATCCAAGAGACCCAGTACTTC. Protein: CSALAGPRGIQETQYF.

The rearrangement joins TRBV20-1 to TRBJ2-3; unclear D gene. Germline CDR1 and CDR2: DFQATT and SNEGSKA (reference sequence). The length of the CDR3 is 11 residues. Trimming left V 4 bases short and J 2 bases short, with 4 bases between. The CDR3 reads CSATYTDTQYF. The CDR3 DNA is TGCAGTGCTACCTACACAGATACGCAGTATTTT.

The CDR3 nucleotides read TGCAGCGCCACCGACACGTACTACGAGCAGTACTTC. It translates to CSATDTYYEQYF. The V and J genes are TRBV29-1 and TRBJ2-7, with D unresolved. The CDR3 contains 12 residues. Germline values: CDR1 SQVTM, CDR2 ANQGSEA. V lost 7 bases and J lost 3, with 13 bases in between.

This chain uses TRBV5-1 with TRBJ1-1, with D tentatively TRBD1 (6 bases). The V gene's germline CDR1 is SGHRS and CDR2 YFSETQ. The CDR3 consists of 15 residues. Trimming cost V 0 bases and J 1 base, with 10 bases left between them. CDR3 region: CASSLVSGANTEAFF. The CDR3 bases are TGCGCCAGCAGCTTGGTCTCAGGGGCGAACACTGAAGCTTTCTTT.

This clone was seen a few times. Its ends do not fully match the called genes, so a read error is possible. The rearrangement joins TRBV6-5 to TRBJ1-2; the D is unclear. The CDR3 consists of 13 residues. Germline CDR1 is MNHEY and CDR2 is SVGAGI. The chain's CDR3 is CASSDSAGNGYTF. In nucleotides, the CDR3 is TGTGCCAGCAGTGACTCGGCAGGCAATGGCTACACCTTC.

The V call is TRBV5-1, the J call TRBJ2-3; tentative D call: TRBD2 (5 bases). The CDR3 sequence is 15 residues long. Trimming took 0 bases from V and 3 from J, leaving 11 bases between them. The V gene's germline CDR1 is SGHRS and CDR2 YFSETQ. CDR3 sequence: CASSLVLTGTDTQYF. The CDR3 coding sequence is TGCGCCAGCAGCTTGGTCCTGACGGGAACAGATACGCAGTATTTT. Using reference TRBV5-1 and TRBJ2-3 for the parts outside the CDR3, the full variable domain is KAGVTQTPRYLIKTRGQQVTLSCSPISGHRSVSWYQQTPGQGLQFLFEYFSETQRNKGNFPGRFSGRQFSNSRSEMNVSTLELGDSALYLCASSLVLTGTDTQYFGPGTRLTVL.

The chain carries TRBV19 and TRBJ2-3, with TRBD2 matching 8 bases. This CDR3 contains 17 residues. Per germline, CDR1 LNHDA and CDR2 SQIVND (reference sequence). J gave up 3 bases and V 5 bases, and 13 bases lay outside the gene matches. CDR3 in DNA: TGTGCCAGTAGTCCCCTAATTCGGGGGGGAGGTACAGATACGCAGTATTTT. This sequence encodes CASSPLIRGGGTDTQYF.

This CDR3 reads CASSSTGPYEQYF. As DNA, the CDR3 is TGTGCCAGCAGCTCGACAGGGCCCTACGAGCAGTACTTC. The chain recombines TRBV11-2 with TRBJ2-7, with 7 bases that match TRBD1. Germline trimming cut 4 bases from V and 2 bases from J; bases unmatched to any gene: 2. Germline-derived CDR1 and CDR2 are SGHAT and FQNNGV. This CDR3 comprises 13 residues.

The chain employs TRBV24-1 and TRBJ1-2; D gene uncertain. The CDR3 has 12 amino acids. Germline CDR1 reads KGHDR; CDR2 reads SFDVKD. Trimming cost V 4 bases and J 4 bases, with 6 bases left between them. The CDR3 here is CATSDGVYGYTF. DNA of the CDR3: TGTGCCACCAGTGACGGGGTCTATGGCTACACCTTC.

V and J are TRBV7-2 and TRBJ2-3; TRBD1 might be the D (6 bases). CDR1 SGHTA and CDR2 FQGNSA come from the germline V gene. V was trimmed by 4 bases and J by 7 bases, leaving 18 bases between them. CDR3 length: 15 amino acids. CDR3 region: CASSSKTGPTNTQYF. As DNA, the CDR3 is TGTGCCAGCAGCTCCAAGACAGGCCCGACTAATACGCAGTATTTT.